This T cell receptor beta chain came from a study of blood T cells in healthy people across ages. Study results and caveats: CMV infection status of these donors was not known. Higher diversity and more naive CD4+ cells were features of long-lived donors, compared to aged donors.

There are many counts of this clonotype. Antigen unknown. A second PCR of about 6 to 11 cycles used a sample-barcoded 5' primer and a J-beta primer mix. One entry per CDR3 protein, called by TCRdb with MiXCR from the 5' RACE reads. The table records approximately 1.5 million distinct CDR3 sequences, roughly 43% of them present only once. Trimming removed 4 bases from V and 3 bases from J, with 9 bases in between. The CDR3 is 12 amino acids. Germline CDR1 is DFQATT and CDR2 is SNEGSKA (reference sequence). The chain is built from TRBV20-1 and TRBJ1-1, with D possibly being TRBD1 (5 bases). This clonotype was sampled from a woman between 18 and 30 years old in good health. Sequenced material: blood. The CDR3 DNA is TGCAGTGCTACAGGGTTTGACACTGAAGCTTTCTTT. This translates into CSATGFDTEAFF.